This T cell receptor beta chain is drawn from a study of human T cells and chemical hapten exposure. Time point given: pre-sensitization, week 0. Treatment of the sample: therapeutic diphenylcyclopropenone sensitization with weekly scalp DPC. Blood sampling occurred before each patch-test application. The total RNA was obtained from whole blood that was not fractionated. Unique molecular identifiers were affixed to discrete cDNA molecules within the library. Original analysis: There were a median of approximately 88,000 TCRs per sample, with a range from roughly 23,224 to 750,000. TCRdb used MiXCR to reprocess the RACE reads, holding one entry per CDR3 protein. The V and J calls, along with clone size, are taken from TCRdb and not from the paper's own processing. The sample lists over 85,000 distinct CDR3 sequences; 9.5% to 14% were seen once. This clonotype appeared many times. The CDR3 has 16 residues. Between the trimmed V and J ends, which lost 6 bases and 0 bases, there was a span of 16 bases. CDR1 and CDR2 from the germline V gene are SGHDT and YYEEEE.

The specimen comprised whole blood, sampled in connection with sensitization to the hapten diphenylcyclopropenone (DPC). The chain couples TRBV5-6 to TRBJ1-5; possibly TRBD1 for D (5 bases). This receptor was obtained from a woman aged 60-70 years with alopecia areata. Some clones in this sample may be carry-over from other donors' samples. The CDR3 loop is CASTTRTLPSNQPQHF. CDR3 sequence (DNA): TGTGCCAGCACTACCCGGACATTACCTAGCAATCAGCCCCAGCATTTT.